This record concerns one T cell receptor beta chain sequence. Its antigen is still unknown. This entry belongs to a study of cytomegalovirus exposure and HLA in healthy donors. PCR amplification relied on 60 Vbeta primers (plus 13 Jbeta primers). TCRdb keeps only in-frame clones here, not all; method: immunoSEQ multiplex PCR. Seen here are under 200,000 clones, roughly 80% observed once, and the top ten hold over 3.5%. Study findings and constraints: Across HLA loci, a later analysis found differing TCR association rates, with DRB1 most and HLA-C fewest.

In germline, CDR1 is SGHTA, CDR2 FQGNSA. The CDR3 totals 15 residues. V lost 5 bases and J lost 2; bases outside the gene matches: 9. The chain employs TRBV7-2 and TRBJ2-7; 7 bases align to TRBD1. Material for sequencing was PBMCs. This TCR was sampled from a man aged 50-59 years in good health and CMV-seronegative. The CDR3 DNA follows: TGTGCCAGCAGCCTCCCGGGACAGCCTACCTACGAGCAGTACTTC. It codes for CASSLPGQPTYEQYF. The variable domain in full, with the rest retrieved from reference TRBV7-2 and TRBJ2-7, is GAGVSQSPSNKVTEKGKDVELRCDPISGHTALYWYRQSLGQGLEFLIYFQGNSAPDKSGLPSDRFSAERTGGSVSTLTIQRTQQEDSAVYLCASSLPGQPTYEQYFGPGTRLTVT.